Detailed here is one T cell receptor beta chain. This clone's antigen is unknown. One base away there is no much larger clone; base qualities are not given. This entry is derived from a study of T cell responses to AZD1222 COVID-19 vaccine (dated by TCRdb to 2020 to 2023). Regarding the research as a whole: AZD1222 recipients given second doses at about 4 weeks or at about 12 weeks were pooled, since spike-specific TCR depth and breadth were not found to differ between the two schedules. Enrollment into the trials was organized by age into subgroups of 18-55, 56-69 and 70-plus years, and those subgroups contained about 150, 27 and 61 TCR-sequenced participants, respectively. TCR sequencing covered approximately 230 trial participants: 200 to 220 given two doses of AZD1222 and 26 given two doses of MenACWY control vaccine.

What the authors observed across the whole study: Reportedly, close to half of the unique spike-specific TCRs recognized epitopes lying outside the regions that are mutated in the B.1.351 and B.1.1.7 variants. Only five to seven AZD1222 recipients were SARS-CoV-2 seropositive at baseline, limiting conclusions about previously exposed vaccinees. The 56-69-year group was small, and its depth increase did not reach significance, likely because of low power. CD4 TCRs associated with the vaccine covered the entire spike protein, and the dominant responses were in regions 160-218 and 743-854. Participants were mostly white British and included more females than males, and it was suggested by the authors that clonal diversity may have been underestimated. Because no samples from the day 14 peak response were available, repertoires could be characterized only after the peak T cell response. A significant rise in spike-specific TCR breadth and depth was observed after two AZD1222 doses relative to day 0 and relative to MenACWY recipients.

Its CDR3 holds 16 amino acids, cysteine through phenylalanine. The DNA shown is the 48-base CDR3, in frame from base 1. From a lookup of the germline V gene, CDR1 and CDR2 are SGDLS and YYNGEE. Deletion took 0 bases off V and 0 bases off J, with a span of 10 bases between the germline ends. The CDR3 regions of human TCRbeta chains were subjected to immunosequencing. From the authors' description of their analysis: Repertoire TCRs were matched against a reference library of SARS-CoV-2-specific TCRs generated with the MIRA antigen-specificity platform. Breadth meant the fraction of unique TCRs that were SARS-CoV-2-associated, whereas depth meant the fraction of total T cells that were SARS-CoV-2-associated. Each spike-specific TCR was assigned to its reactive spike region and to a CD4 or CD8 class using the MIRA data. Log10-transformed breadth and depth values were compared by one-way ANOVA with Sidak's multiple comparisons tests. The table was pulled from immuneACCESS by TCRdb, which kept in-frame rearrangements only. Such tables lose some clones; where checked, under half of the loss comes from unresolved V genes, and the rest has no known cause. That table furnishes V, J and clone size, whereas the DNA furnished D and trimming. The sample contains approximately 90,000 clones, 88% of them found a single time. Of the sample, roughly 16% is held by the ten largest clones.

In the paper's terms, the time point label means: baseline before first vaccination. Vaccinee samples were obtained from the UK trials COV001 and COV002, which included a single-blind randomized controlled phase 2/3 trial of AZD1222 (ChAdOx1 nCoV-19) in healthy adults. For TCRbeta chain sequencing, PBMC samples were collected from trial participants at day 0 and at day 28 after the second dose. The rearrangement joined TRBV9 to TRBJ2-4; the D gene assignment is ambiguous. The sequencing here drew on peripheral blood, taken on day 0 of AZD1222 vaccination. The sequence derives from an adult in good health. The DNA reads as follows: TGTGCCAGCAGCGTAGGGTTCGAAATAGCCAAAAACATTCAGTACTTC. The encoded protein is CASSVGFEIAKNIQYF.